This T cell receptor beta chain is drawn from a study of T cell changes during pregnancy in multiple sclerosis. Assay used: immunoSEQ multiplex PCR; TCRdb lists only in-frame clones, some missing. The sample has 60,000 to 65,000 clones, roughly 92% seen once. This CDR3 has 13 amino acids. Per the germline V gene, CDR1 is SGHTA and CDR2 is FQGNSA. The V gene end was trimmed by 5 bases and the J gene end by 7 bases; junction bases not matched to a gene: 4. The TCR sequence derives from a female donor with multiple sclerosis, enrolled in a pregnancy study. The gene calls are TRBV7-2 and TRBJ1-4, with 7 positions matching TRBD1. This material consisted of peripheral blood, taken in the second trimester of pregnancy. In DNA, the CDR3 is TGTGCCAGCAGCCGCGGGACAGTTGAAAAACTGTTTTTT. Protein sequence: CASSRGTVEKLFF.